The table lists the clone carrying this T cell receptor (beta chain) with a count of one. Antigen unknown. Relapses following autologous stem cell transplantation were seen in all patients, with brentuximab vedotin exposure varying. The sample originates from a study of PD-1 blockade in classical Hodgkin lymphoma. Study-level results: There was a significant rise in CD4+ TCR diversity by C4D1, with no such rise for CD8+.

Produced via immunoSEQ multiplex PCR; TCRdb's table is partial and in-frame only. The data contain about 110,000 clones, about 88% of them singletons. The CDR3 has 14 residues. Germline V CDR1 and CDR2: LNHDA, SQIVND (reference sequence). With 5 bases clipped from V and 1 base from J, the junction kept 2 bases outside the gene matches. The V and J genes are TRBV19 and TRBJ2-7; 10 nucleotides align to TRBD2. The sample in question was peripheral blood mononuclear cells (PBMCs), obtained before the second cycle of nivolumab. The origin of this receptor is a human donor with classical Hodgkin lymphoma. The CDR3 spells CASSQTSGSYEQYF. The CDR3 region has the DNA TGTGCCAGTAGTCAGACTAGCGGGTCCTACGAGCAGTACTTC.